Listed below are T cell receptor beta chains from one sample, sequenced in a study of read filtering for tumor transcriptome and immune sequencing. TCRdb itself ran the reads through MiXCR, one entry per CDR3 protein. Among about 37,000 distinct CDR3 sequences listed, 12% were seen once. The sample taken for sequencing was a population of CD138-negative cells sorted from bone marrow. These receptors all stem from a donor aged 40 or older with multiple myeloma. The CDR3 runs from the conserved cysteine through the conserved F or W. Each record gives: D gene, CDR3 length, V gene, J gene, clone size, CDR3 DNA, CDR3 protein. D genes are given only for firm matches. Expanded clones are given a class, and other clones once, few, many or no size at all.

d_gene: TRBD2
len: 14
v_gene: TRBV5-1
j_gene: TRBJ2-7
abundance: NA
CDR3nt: TGCGCCAGCGCCTGGGGGGGGAACTACTACGAGCAGTACTTC
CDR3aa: CASAWGGNYYEQYF

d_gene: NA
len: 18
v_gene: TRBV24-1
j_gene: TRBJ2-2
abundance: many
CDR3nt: TGTGCCACCAGTGACATACCGGGACCTAGGGGGGGCACCGGGGAGCTGTTTTTT
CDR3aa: CATSDIPGPRGGTGELFF

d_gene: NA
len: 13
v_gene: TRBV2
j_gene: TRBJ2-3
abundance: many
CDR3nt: TGTGCCAGCAGTGAACGGGGCACGGGTACGCAGTATTTT
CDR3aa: CASSERGTGTQYF

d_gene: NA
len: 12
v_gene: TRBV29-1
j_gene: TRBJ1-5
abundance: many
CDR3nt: TGCAGCGTTGGGGGGATGGATCAGCCCCAGCATTTT
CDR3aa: CSVGGMDQPQHF

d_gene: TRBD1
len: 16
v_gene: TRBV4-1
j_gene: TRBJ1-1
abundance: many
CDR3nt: TGCGCCAGCAGCCAAACCGGGACAGGGGGGGGCACTGAAGCTTTCTTT
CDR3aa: CASSQTGTGGGTEAFF

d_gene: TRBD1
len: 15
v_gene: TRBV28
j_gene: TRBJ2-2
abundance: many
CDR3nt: TGTGCCAGCAGTTTACAGGACAGGGGGACCGGGGAGCTGTTTTTT
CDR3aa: CASSLQDRGTGELFF

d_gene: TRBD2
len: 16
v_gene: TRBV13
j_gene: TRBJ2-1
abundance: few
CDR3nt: TGTGCCAGCAGCGAAAGCGGGGGAAACTCCTACAATGAGCAGTTCTTC
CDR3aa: CASSESGGNSYNEQFF

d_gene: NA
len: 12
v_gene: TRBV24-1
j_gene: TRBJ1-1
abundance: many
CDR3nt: TGTGCCAGTTCTAAGGCGAACACTGAAGCTTTCTTT
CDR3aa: CASSKANTEAFF

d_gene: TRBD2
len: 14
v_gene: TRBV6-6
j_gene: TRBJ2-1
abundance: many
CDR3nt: TGTGCCAGCAGGACTAGCGGGGGGGCTGATGAGCAGTTCTTC
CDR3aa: CASRTSGGADEQFF

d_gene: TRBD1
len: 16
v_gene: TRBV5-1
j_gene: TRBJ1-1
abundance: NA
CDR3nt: TGCGCCAGCAGCTTGGCTAGGGGGCATGTGAACACTGAAGCTTTCTTT
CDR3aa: CASSLARGHVNTEAFF

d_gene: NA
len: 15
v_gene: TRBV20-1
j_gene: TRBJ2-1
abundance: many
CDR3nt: TGCAGTGCTAGAGCGGACGGATACTCCTACAATGAGCAGTTCTTC
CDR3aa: CSARADGYSYNEQFF

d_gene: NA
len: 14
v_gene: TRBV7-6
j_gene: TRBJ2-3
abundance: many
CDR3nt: TGTGCCAGCAGCTTGACAACTAGCACAGATACGCAGTATTTT
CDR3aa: CASSLTTSTDTQYF

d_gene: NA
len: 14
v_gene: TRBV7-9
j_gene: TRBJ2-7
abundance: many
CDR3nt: TGTGCCAGCAGCACACTTGACAAAGCCTACGAGCAGTACTTC
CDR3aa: CASSTLDKAYEQYF

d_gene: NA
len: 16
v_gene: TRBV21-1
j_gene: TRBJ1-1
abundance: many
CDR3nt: TGTGCCAGCAGCAAAGGGGGGGGTTTGTGGGTCACTGAAGCTTTCTTT
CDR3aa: CASSKGGGLWVTEAFF

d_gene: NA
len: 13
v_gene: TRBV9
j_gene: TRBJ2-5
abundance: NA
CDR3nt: TGTGCCAGCAGCGTAGGCCGTTTGGAGACCCAGTACTTC
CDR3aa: CASSVGRLETQYF

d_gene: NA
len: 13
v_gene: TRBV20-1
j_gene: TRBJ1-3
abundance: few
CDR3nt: TGCAGTGCTATCCGGGGGCCCGGGGACACCATATATTTT
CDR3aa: CSAIRGPGDTIYF

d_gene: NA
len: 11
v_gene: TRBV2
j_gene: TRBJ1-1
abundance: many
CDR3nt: TGTGCCAGCAGTGAATTGGCAGAAGCTTTCTTT
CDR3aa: CASSELAEAFF

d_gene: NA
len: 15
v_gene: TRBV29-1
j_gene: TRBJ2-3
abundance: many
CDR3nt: TGCAGCGTTGAAGTTAACCGGGGACTCACAGATACGCAGTATTTT
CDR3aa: CSVEVNRGLTDTQYF

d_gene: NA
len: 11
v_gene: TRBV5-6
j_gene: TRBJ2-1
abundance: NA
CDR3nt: TGTGCCAGTAGCCAGGGTCTTGGGCAGTTCTTC
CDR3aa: CASSQGLGQFF

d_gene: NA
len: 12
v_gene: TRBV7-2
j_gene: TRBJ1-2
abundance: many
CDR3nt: TGTGCCAGCAGCCTCTCCGAGGGTGGCTACACCTTC
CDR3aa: CASSLSEGGYTF

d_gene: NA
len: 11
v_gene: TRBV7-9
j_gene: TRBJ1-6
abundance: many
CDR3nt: TGTGCCAGCAGCTTAGGCGGCACCCTCCACTTT
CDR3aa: CASSLGGTLHF

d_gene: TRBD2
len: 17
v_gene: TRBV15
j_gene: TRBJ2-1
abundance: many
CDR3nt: TGTGCCACCAGCAGAGGCCTTGTAGCGGGGGGGGCCAATGAGCAGTTCTTC
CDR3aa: CATSRGLVAGGANEQFF

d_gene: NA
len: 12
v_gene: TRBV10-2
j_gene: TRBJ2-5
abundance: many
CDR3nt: TGCGCCAGCAGTGAGGGTTCGGAGACCCAGTACTTC
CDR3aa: CASSEGSETQYF

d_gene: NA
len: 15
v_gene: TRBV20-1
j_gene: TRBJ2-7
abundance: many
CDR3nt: TGCAGTGCTAGAAACGTAATAACAGGCGCCGGCGAGCAGTACTTC
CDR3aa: CSARNVITGAGEQYF

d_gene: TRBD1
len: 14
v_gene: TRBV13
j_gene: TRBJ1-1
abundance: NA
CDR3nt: TGTGCCAGCAGCGCCCGACAGGGGGGCACTGAAGCTTTCTTT
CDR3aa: CASSARQGGTEAFF

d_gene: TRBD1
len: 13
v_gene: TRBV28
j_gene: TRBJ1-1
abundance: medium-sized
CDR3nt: TGTGCCATCTCCCGGGACAGGGGTACTGAAGCTTTCTTT
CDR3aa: CAISRDRGTEAFF

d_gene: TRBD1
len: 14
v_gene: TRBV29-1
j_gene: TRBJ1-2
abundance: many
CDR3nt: TGCAGCGTTGTCGGACAGGAGAATAACTATGGCTACACCTTC
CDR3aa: CSVVGQENNYGYTF

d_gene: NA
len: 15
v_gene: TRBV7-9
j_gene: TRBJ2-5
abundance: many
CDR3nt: TGTGCCAGCACCCACCCCGGCAGGAGCCAAGAGACCCAGTACTTC
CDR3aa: CASTHPGRSQETQYF

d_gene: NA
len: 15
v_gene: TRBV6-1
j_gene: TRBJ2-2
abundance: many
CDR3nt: TGTGCCAGCAGTGAATTTTGGACAGCCACCGGGGAGCTGTTTTTT
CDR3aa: CASSEFWTATGELFF

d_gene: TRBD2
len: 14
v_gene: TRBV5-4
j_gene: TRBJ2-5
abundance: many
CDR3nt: TGTGCCAGCGGGACTAGCTACATGTCGGAGACCCAGTACTTC
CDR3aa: CASGTSYMSETQYF

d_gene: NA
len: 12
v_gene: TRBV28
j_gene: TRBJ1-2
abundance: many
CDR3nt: TGTGCCAGCAGTTCGTCTAACTATGGCTACACCTTC
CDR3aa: CASSSSNYGYTF

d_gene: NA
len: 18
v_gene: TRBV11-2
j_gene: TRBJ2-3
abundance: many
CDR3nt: TGTGCCAGCAGCTCCCCCCCGGGCAGGGCGCTCCTGGGAGATACGCAGTATTTT
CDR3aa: CASSSPPGRALLGDTQYF

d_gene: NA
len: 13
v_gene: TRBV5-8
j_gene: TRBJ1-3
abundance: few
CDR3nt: TGTGCCAGCGCGGGGACCTCTGGAAACACCATATATTTT
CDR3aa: CASAGTSGNTIYF

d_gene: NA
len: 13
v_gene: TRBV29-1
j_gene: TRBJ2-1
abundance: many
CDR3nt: TGCAGCGTTGGGGCGCAAGCCAGCAATGAGCAGTTCTTC
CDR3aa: CSVGAQASNEQFF

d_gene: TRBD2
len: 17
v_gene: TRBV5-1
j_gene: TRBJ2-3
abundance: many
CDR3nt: TGCGCCAGCAGCTTGCTGCTAGCGGGGGGCGTCACAGATACGCAGTATTTT
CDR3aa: CASSLLLAGGVTDTQYF

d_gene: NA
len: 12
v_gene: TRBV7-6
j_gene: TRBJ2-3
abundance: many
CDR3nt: TGTGCCAGCAGCTTACTTCGAGATACGCAGTATTTT
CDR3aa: CASSLLRDTQYF

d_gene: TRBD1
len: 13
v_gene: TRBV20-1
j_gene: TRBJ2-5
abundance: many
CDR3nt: TGCAGTGCTAGGGGGACAGGGGGAGAGACCCAGTACTTC
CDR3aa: CSARGTGGETQYF

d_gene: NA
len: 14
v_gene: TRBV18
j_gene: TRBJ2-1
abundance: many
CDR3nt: TGTGCCAGCTCACCTTTTTCGGCAGACAATGAGCAGTTCTTC
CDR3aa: CASSPFSADNEQFF

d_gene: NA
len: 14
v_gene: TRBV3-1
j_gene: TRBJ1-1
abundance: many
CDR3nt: TGTGCCAGCAGCCAAGTTCCACCGGGGACTGAAGCTTTCTTT
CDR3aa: CASSQVPPGTEAFF

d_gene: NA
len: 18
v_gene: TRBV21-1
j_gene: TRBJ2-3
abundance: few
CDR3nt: TGTGCCAGCAGCAAAGAGGAGGGCAGGTCCCACGGCACAGATACGCAGTATTTT
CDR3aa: CASSKEEGRSHGTDTQYF